This entry describes one T cell receptor beta chain. Its antigen is currently unknown. The CDR3 is 15 residues long. Germline V gene lookup returns CDR1 MGHRA and CDR2 YSYEKL. The germline V and J ends were trimmed by 4 bases and 2 bases, with 14 bases remaining between them. This sample is part of a study of cytomegalovirus exposure and HLA in healthy donors. Study-wide results and limits: In a later analysis, approximately 18,000 TCR beta sequences were associated with HLA alleles at 0.05 false discovery rate.

PCR was performed using 60 Vbeta and 13 Jbeta primers. Generated by immunoSEQ multiplex PCR, the TCRdb table keeps only in-frame clones and is missing some. The repertoire has about 170,000 clones, approximately 81% of them found once; the top ten carry approximately 2%. Sequencing was carried out using PBMCs. This sequence joins TRBV4-1 and TRBJ2-5; D remains unclear. The TCR sequence derives from a man between 18 and 35 years old in good health and CMV-seropositive. CDR3 nucleotide sequence: TGCGCCAGCAGCCGAACCGGTGAGACACAAGAGACCCAGTACTTC. It codes for CASSRTGETQETQYF.